The rows below give T cell receptor beta chains drawn from one sample of a study of cytomegalovirus exposure and HLA in healthy donors. Assay used: immunoSEQ multiplex PCR; TCRdb lists only in-frame clones, some missing. The table has roughly 160,000 clones, more than 65% seen once. The specimen was PBMCs. These receptors originate from a woman in her twenties or thirties in good health and CMV-seronegative. CDR3s include the opening cysteine and the closing phenylalanine or tryptophan. A D gene is named only where the DNA matches it firmly. Not all rows give a size; the values are once, few, many and, for expanded clones, a class.

d_call	clone_size	v_call	j_call	cdr3_aa	cdr3_nt
NA	NA	TRBV14	TRBJ1-1	CASSQNRNTEAFF	TGTGCCAGCAGCCAAAACAGAAACACTGAAGCTTTCTTT
NA	NA	TRBV2	TRBJ2-1	CASRGSSYNEQFF	TGTGCCAGCAGGGGGAGCTCCTACAATGAGCAGTTCTTC
NA	NA	TRBV28	TRBJ2-7	CASSSIPAGQSYEQYF	TGTGCCAGCAGCTCAATCCCTGCCGGACAGAGCTACGAGCAGTACTTC
TRBD1	NA	TRBV27	TRBJ2-7	CASSFFRDRGYEQYF	TGTGCCAGCAGCTTCTTCCGGGACAGGGGCTACGAGCAGTACTTC
NA	NA	TRBV5-1	TRBJ2-7	CASSFRQGYEQYF	TGCGCCAGCAGCTTTCGACAAGGCTACGAGCAGTACTTC
NA	NA	TRBV27	TRBJ2-5	CASSLEGGATQYF	TGTGCCAGCAGTTTAGAGGGGGGGGCGACCCAGTACTTC
NA	NA	TRBV7-9	TRBJ1-6	CASSGSGTENSPLHF	TGTGCCAGCAGCGGATCCGGGACTGAGAATTCACCCCTCCACTTT
NA	NA	TRBV25-1	TRBJ2-1	CASSEYKSAGPRVF	TGTGCCAGCAGTGAATATAAGTCGGCGGGCCCAAGGGTCTTC
NA	NA	TRBV2	TRBJ2-5	CASSGDRQETQYF	TGTGCCAGCAGCGGAGACAGACAAGAGACCCAGTACTTC
NA	few	TRBV19	TRBJ1-1	CASSWQGTYTEAFF	TGTGCCAGTAGTTGGCAGGGGACATACACTGAAGCTTTCTTT
NA	NA	TRBV7-8	TRBJ2-7	CASTPLTGDSYEQYF	TGTGCCAGCACCCCCCTGACAGGAGACTCCTACGAGCAGTACTTC
NA	NA	TRBV19	TRBJ2-2	CASSSLGVVGPAGELFF	TGTGCCAGTAGTTCCTTAGGGGTAGTGGGGCCGGCCGGGGAGCTGTTTTTT
TRBD1	few	TRBV9	TRBJ1-3	CASSVRAGGTGNTIYF	TGTGCCAGCAGCGTACGAGCAGGGGGTACGGGAAACACCATATATTTT
NA	NA	TRBV19	TRBJ2-7	CASSIGPREQYF	TGTGCCAGTAGTATAGGTCCACGCGAGCAGTACTTC
NA	NA	TRBV27	TRBJ1-2	CASKDLWGDYGYTF	TGTGCCAGCAAGGACTTATGGGGAGACTATGGCTACACCTTC
NA	NA	TRBV7-9	TRBJ2-3	CASHAGWGTDTQYF	TGTGCCAGCCATGCGGGTTGGGGCACAGATACGCAGTATTTT
NA	NA	TRBV5-6	TRBJ1-2	CASSPYGVGGYTF	TGTGCCAGCAGCCCCTACGGGGTTGGAGGCTACACCTTC
NA	NA	TRBV27	TRBJ1-1	CASQGTTEAFF	TGTGCCAGCCAGGGGACCACTGAAGCTTTCTTT
NA	NA	TRBV27	TRBJ2-3	CASSPGWTDTQYF	TGTGCCAGCAGCCCAGGGTGGACAGATACGCAGTATTTT
NA	NA	TRBV6-1	TRBJ1-1	CASSELDTTEAFF	TGTGCCAGCAGTGAACTCGACACCACTGAAGCTTTCTTT
TRBD1	NA	TRBV29-1	TRBJ2-1	CSVPPGQGTGGNEQFF	TGCAGCGTCCCGCCCGGACAGGGAACGGGCGGCAATGAGCAGTTCTTC
TRBD1	few	TRBV19	TRBJ1-5	CASGRDRDPPYGNQPQHF	TGTGCCAGTGGCCGGGACAGGGATCCGCCATATGGCAATCAGCCCCAGCATTTT
NA	NA	TRBV28	TRBJ2-7	CASSLYEQYF	TGTGCCAGCAGTCTCTACGAGCAGTACTTC
NA	NA	TRBV5-1	TRBJ1-2	CASSLASGDYGYTF	TGCGCCAGCAGCTTGGCGTCCGGGGACTATGGCTACACCTTC
NA	NA	TRBV30	TRBJ2-7	CAWSPWTASSYEQYF	TGTGCCTGGAGCCCGTGGACAGCGAGCTCCTACGAGCAGTACTTC
NA	NA	TRBV15	TRBJ2-3	CATSRDGSPGTDTQYF	TGTGCCACCAGCAGAGATGGGAGTCCAGGCACAGATACGCAGTATTTT
NA	NA	TRBV15	TRBJ1-6	CATRQESYSPLHF	TGTGCCACCAGACAAGAAAGTTATTCACCCCTCCACTTT
TRBD1	NA	TRBV19	TRBJ1-1	CASSAGTGGVSFF	TGTGCCAGTAGTGCTGGGACAGGGGGGGTATCATTCTTT
NA	NA	TRBV27	TRBJ1-2	CASSRRWGPPNYGYTF	TGTGCCAGCAGCCGCCGATGGGGGCCCCCTAACTATGGCTACACCTTC
NA	once	TRBV5-4	TRBJ1-3	CASSLFSRRASSGNTIYF	TGTGCCAGCAGCTTATTTTCTCGGCGAGCGAGCTCTGGAAACACCATATATTTT
NA	NA	TRBV5-6	TRBJ1-2	CASSLVTNYGYTF	TGTGCCAGCAGCTTGGTAACTAACTATGGCTACACCTTC
TRBD1	NA	TRBV5-4	TRBJ2-4	CASSSWRQGKNIQYF	TGTGCCAGCAGCTCCTGGCGACAGGGGAAAAACATTCAGTACTTC
TRBD2	NA	TRBV6-5	TRBJ2-7	CASSTSGGKYEQYF	TGTGCCAGCAGTACCAGCGGGGGCAAGTACGAGCAGTACTTC
NA	NA	TRBV5-6	TRBJ2-1	CASSLGISDSYNEQFF	TGTGCCAGCAGCTTGGGGATTAGCGACTCCTACAATGAGCAGTTCTTC
TRBD2	once	TRBV9	TRBJ2-1	CASSMREVSYNEQFF	TGTGCCAGCAGCATGCGGGAGGTTTCCTACAATGAGCAGTTCTTC
NA	few	TRBV11-2	TRBJ1-1	CASSLLGLGTLNTEAFF	TGTGCCAGCAGCTTATTGGGACTTGGGACCTTGAACACTGAAGCTTTCTTT
NA	NA	TRBV7-6	TRBJ2-3	CASSLAFGSTDTQYF	TGTGCCAGCAGCTTAGCATTTGGCAGCACAGATACGCAGTATTTT
TRBD2	NA	TRBV7-9	TRBJ2-7	CASSQEGLATYEQYF	TGTGCCAGCAGCCAAGAGGGACTAGCAACCTACGAGCAGTACTTC
NA	once	TRBV19	TRBJ1-2	CATSGTSLVPGYGYTF	TGTGCCACCTCCGGGACATCCCTCGTTCCTGGGTATGGCTACACCTTC
NA	once	TRBV27	TRBJ2-7	CASSFDISYEQYF	TGTGCCAGCAGTTTTGACATCTCCTACGAGCAGTACTTC
NA	NA	TRBV5-1	TRBJ1-5	CASSSGTGNNQPQHF	TGCGCCAGCAGCAGCGGGACGGGGAACAATCAGCCCCAGCATTTT
TRBD1	NA	TRBV11-2	TRBJ2-7	CASSLGGTGFDEQYF	TGTGCCAGCAGCTTAGGAGGGACAGGGTTCGACGAGCAGTACTTC
TRBD1	NA	TRBV27	TRBJ1-1	CASTTGGGYAEAFF	TGTGCCAGCACCACAGGGGGAGGGTACGCTGAAGCTTTCTTT
NA	NA	TRBV5-1	TRBJ2-3	CASSLTLGSGTDTQYF	TGCGCCAGCAGCTTGACTTTGGGGAGCGGCACAGATACGCAGTATTTT
TRBD1	NA	TRBV4-2	TRBJ1-5	CASSQDIRTGGSQPQHF	TGTGCCAGCAGCCAAGATATTCGGACAGGGGGCAGTCAGCCCCAGCATTTT
TRBD1	NA	TRBV7-3	TRBJ1-2	CASSLAGGKNYGYTF	TGTGCCAGCAGCTTAGCAGGGGGCAAGAACTATGGCTACACCTTC
NA	NA	TRBV30	TRBJ1-3	CAWSVNGRNTIYF	TGTGCCTGGAGCGTCAACGGGAGAAACACCATATATTTT
NA	NA	TRBV29-1	TRBJ1-2	CSVGGTDYGYTF	TGCAGCGTGGGGGGAACTGACTATGGCTACACCTTC
TRBD1	NA	TRBV28	TRBJ2-7	CASESGGYEQYF	TGTGCCAGCGAGTCAGGGGGCTACGAGCAGTACTTC
TRBD1	NA	TRBV5-4	TRBJ1-6	CASTQDRAYSPLHF	TGTGCCAGCACCCAGGACAGGGCCTATTCACCCCTCCACTTT
NA	NA	TRBV19	TRBJ1-3	CASSWRGRSGNTIYF	TGTGCCAGTAGTTGGCGGGGGCGATCTGGAAACACCATATATTTT
NA	NA	TRBV7-9	TRBJ2-5	CASVEGRGQETQYF	TGTGCCAGCGTCGAGGGGAGGGGGCAAGAGACCCAGTACTTC
TRBD1	NA	TRBV4-1	TRBJ2-5	CASSLGQGAGETQYF	TGCGCCAGCAGCCTGGGACAGGGGGCAGGAGAGACCCAGTACTTC